This TCR beta chain comes out of a study of metastatic and nonmetastatic thyroid tumors. Per the original data handling: Variation in CDR3 across clinicopathological groups served as the basis for constructing a distant-metastasis classifier in papillary thyroid cancer. TCRdb re-called the PCR reads through MiXCR. The V and J calls, along with clone size, are taken from TCRdb and not from the paper's own processing. Among about 89,000 clones, roughly an eighth were seen once, and the ten largest hold more than 7%. CDR3 length equals 17 residues. Trimming removed 0 bases at V and 2 bases at J, with 14 bases between. Germline V gene data show CDR1 as LNHNV and CDR2 as YYDKDF (reference sequence). Thyroid surgery took place with no prior treatment in any patient. The table lists this clone with many counts.

V usage is TRBV15 and J usage is TRBJ1-3; weak D call: TRBD1 (5 bases). The specimen was tumor tissue. The TCR comes from a female donor with papillary thyroid cancer or a benign thyroid nodule (not recorded which). Some clones in this sample may be carry-over from other donors' samples. CDR3 loop: CATSRDYWGETGNTIYF. The CDR3 DNA sequence: TGTGCCACCAGCAGAGATTATTGGGGCGAAACTGGAAACACCATATATTTT.